Below, 7 T cell receptor beta chains from the same sample are listed, as sequenced in a study of siplizumab effects on memory and regulatory T cells. Method: immunoSEQ multiplex PCR; TCRdb's copy keeps in-frame clones and lacks some. The sample holds over 60,000 clones, about 90% seen once. What was sequenced was CD8+ T cells sorted from blood. These receptors were collected from a human donor in good health.

CDR3 nucleotides: TGTGCCAGCAGCCTAGGGACAGGGAGGTACGAGCAGTACTTC. Residues: CASSLGTGRYEQYF. This chain joins TRBV4-2 and TRBJ2-7; 9 bases align to TRBD1. This CDR3 comprises 14 residues. Germline CDR1 reads LGHNA; CDR2 reads YNFKEQ. J lost 4 bases, V lost 4 bases, and 5 bases had no gene match.

The genes are TRBV5-5 and TRBJ1-1, with D possibly being TRBD1 (5 bases). The V end lost 2 bases, the J end lost 1 base, and 6 bases lay between the germline ends. The length of the CDR3 is 13 residues. Germline V lookup: CDR1 SGHKS, CDR2 YYEKEE (reference sequence). CDR3 DNA: TGTGCCAGCAGCTTTGGGGCGAACACTGAAGCTTTCTTT. Translating gives CASSFGANTEAFF.

The chain carries TRBV7-2 and TRBJ1-1; D is unresolved. From germline, CDR1 is SGHTA and CDR2 FQGNSA. CDR3 size: 15 residues. Trimming left V 5 bases short and J 0 bases short, with 13 bases between. CDR3 in DNA: TGTGCCAGCAGCATGATGACTGGGATGAACACTGAAGCTTTCTTT. It encodes CASSMMTGMNTEAFF.

V and J are TRBV5-1 and TRBJ2-1; TRBD2 matches at 7 bases. Unmatched junction bases numbered 5, after V lost 5 bases and J lost 6 bases. Germline V gene sequence: CDR1 SGHRS, CDR2 YFSETQ. The CDR3 extends over 13 amino acids. CDR3 sequence reads: CASRLSGFNEQFF. The DNA of the CDR3 is TGCGCCAGCAGACTTAGCGGGTTCAATGAGCAGTTCTTC.

The DNA of the CDR3 is TGTGCCAGCAGCTTAATGGGGGGGGTGAACACTGAAGCTTTCTTT. Translation gives CASSLMGGVNTEAFF. This rearrangement joins TRBV7-6 to TRBJ1-1; TRBD1 might be the D (5 bases). The CDR3 loop spans 15 amino acids. Germline CDR1 SGHVS, CDR2 FNYEAQ. Trimming removed 2 bases at V and 0 bases at J, with 10 bases between. The full variable domain, with the rest looked up from reference TRBV7-6 and TRBJ1-1, is GAGVSQSPRYKVTKRGQDVALRCDPISGHVSLYWYRQALGQGPEFLTYFNYEAQQDKSGLPNDRFSAERPEGSISTLTIQRTEQRDSAMYRCASSLMGGVNTEAFFGQGTRLTVV.

This sequence joins TRBV7-9 and TRBJ1-4, with a tentative D call TRBD1 (5 bases). The CDR3 covers 12 residues. Germline V gene lookup returns CDR1 SEHNR and CDR2 FQNEAQ (reference sequence). The V end lost 0 bases, the J end lost 15 bases, and 11 bases lay between the germline ends. CDR3 amino acids: CASSLAGTPMFF. The CDR3 bases are TGTGCCAGCAGCTTAGCCGGGACCCCAATGTTTTTT. Full variable domain (rest looked up from reference TRBV7-9 and TRBJ1-4): DTGVSQNPRHKITKRGQNVTFRCDPISEHNRLYWYRQTLGQGPEFLTYFQNEAQLEKSRLLSDRFSAERPKGSFSTLEIQRTEQGDSAMYLCASSLAGTPMFFGSGTQLSVL.

This sequence joins TRBV7-9 and TRBJ2-5; a possible D gene is TRBD2 (5 bases). This CDR3 is 13 amino acids long. Germline V lookup: CDR1 SEHNR, CDR2 FQNEAQ (reference sequence). V was clipped by 8 bases and J by 2 bases, with 12 bases between them. The CDR3 reads CASAPDLQETQYF. CDR3 DNA sequence: TGTGCCAGCGCGCCGGACTTACAAGAGACCCAGTACTTC.